Listed below are T cell receptor beta chains from one sample, sequenced in a study of OX40 agonist ivuxolimab in advanced cancers. Profiling relied on immunoSEQ multiplex PCR, and the TCRdb table lists in-frame clones only, not all of them. The repertoire includes approximately 66,000 clones, about nine tenths of them detected once, and around 0.56% sits in the top ten. Sequencing used CD4+ or CD8+ T cells sorted from blood, obtained in a trial of the OX40 agonist ivuxolimab. All receptors come from an adult with an advanced solid tumor such as melanoma, head and neck, liver or kidney cancer. CDR3s include the opening cysteine and the closing phenylalanine or tryptophan. The order of the fields is D gene, J gene, clone size, V gene, CDR3 DNA, CDR3 protein. A D gene is named only where the DNA matches it firmly. A clone size is listed for some rows: how often the clone was seen (once, few, many), or a class if it is expanded.

. TRBJ1-2 . TRBV5-4 TGTGCCAGCAGCGGGTGGGACCGAGATTACTATGGCTACACCTTC CASSGWDRDYYGYTF
. TRBJ1-5 . TRBV6-1 TGTGCCAGCAACAGGGTGAGCAATCAGCCCCAGCATTTT CASNRVSNQPQHF
. TRBJ1-2 . TRBV4-1 TGCGCCAGCAGCCACTATGAGACAGGAGCGTCAGGCGGCTACACCTTC CASSHYETGASGGYTF
. TRBJ1-2 . TRBV10-2 TGCGCCAGCGGGCAGAACTATGGCTACACCTTC CASGQNYGYTF
TRBD1 TRBJ2-7 . TRBV7-2 TGTGCCAGCAGCTTCGGACAGGGGGAAATCTACGAGCAGTACTTC CASSFGQGEIYEQYF
. TRBJ2-3 . TRBV2 TGTGCCAGCAGTGTGGAGAATACGCAGTATTTT CASSVENTQYF
. TRBJ2-3 . TRBV6-1 TGTGCCACTTTAACCCGCGGGAGCACAGATACGCAGTATTTT CATLTRGSTDTQYF
. TRBJ2-3 . TRBV28 TGTGCCAGCAGTTTACGCGGGCCCCCTAGCACAGATACGCAGTATTTT CASSLRGPPSTDTQYF
. TRBJ1-6 . TRBV6-1 TGTGCCAGCAGTGAAGCGAGGGATTCACCCCTCCACTTT CASSEARDSPLHF
TRBD2 TRBJ2-5 . TRBV7-3 TGTGCCAGCAGTCTTACTAGCGGGGTTGGTGAGACCCAGTACTTC CASSLTSGVGETQYF
. TRBJ2-7 . TRBV5-1 TGCGCCAGCAGCGCAGCAGGGTCGGGTGACGAGCAGTACTTC CASSAAGSGDEQYF
. TRBJ2-1 . TRBV7-8 TGTGCCAGCAGCTTAATAGGGGGAAGGAATGAGCAGTTCTTC CASSLIGGRNEQFF
TRBD1 TRBJ2-5 . TRBV7-8 TGTGCCAGCAGACGGGACAGGAAAGAGACCCAGTACTTC CASRRDRKETQYF
. TRBJ1-4 . TRBV5-1 TGCGCCAGCAGCTTGGGTGGGGTCATTAATGAAAAACTGTTTTTT CASSLGGVINEKLFF
TRBD1 TRBJ1-2 once TRBV4-1 TGCGCCAGCAGCAATAAGCTTCTAGCAGGGGGCGCCGAGTTCTATGGCTACACCTTC CASSNKLLAGGAEFYGYTF
TRBD1 TRBJ2-1 once TRBV2 TGTGCCAGCAGTAAACAGGGGGCTCGGGACAATGAGCAGTTCTTC CASSKQGARDNEQFF
. TRBJ2-3 . TRBV5-1 TGCGCCAGCAGCTTGGAATTACTACGGGGAGATACGCAGTATTTT CASSLELLRGDTQYF
. TRBJ2-1 . TRBV7-9 TGTGCCAGCAGCTTATCCCTCAATGAGCAGTTCTTC CASSLSLNEQFF
TRBD1 TRBJ2-7 . TRBV5-6 TGTGCCAGCAGCTTGGGGGACAGGTACGAGCAGTACTTC CASSLGDRYEQYF
. TRBJ2-2 . TRBV11-2 TGTGCCAGCAGCTTGGCGGGGCCCGGGGAGCTGTTTTTT CASSLAGPGELFF
. TRBJ1-5 . TRBV7-2 TGTGCCAGCAACCCATCAGGGGCAGGTCAGCCCCAGCATTTT CASNPSGAGQPQHF
TRBD1 TRBJ1-3 . TRBV28 TGTGCCAGCTCTTCGGGGGACAGTCGCTCTGGAAACACCATATATTTT CASSSGDSRSGNTIYF
. TRBJ2-2 . TRBV7-9 TGTGCCAGCAGCTCGGACGCGAACACCGGGGAGCTGTTTTTT CASSSDANTGELFF
. TRBJ1-1 . TRBV10-3 TGTGCCATCAGTGAGTCAGGGGGGGTCCGAGCTTTCTTT CAISESGGVRAFF
. TRBJ1-2 . TRBV27 TGTGCCAGCAGCCCCGAACACCGACAGGCGGGTGGCTACACCTTC CASSPEHRQAGGYTF